This is a list of T cell receptor beta chains from one sample in a study of CD8 T cells in ankylosing spondylitis. TCRdb processed the 5' RACE reads anew with MiXCR; each CDR3 protein has one entry. In the table there are roughly 700,000 distinct CDR3 sequences, over 15% of which are singletons. The specimen sequenced was blood, either unsorted or a sorted T cell fraction (not recorded which). The receptor source for this set is a male donor with ankylosing spondylitis. Each CDR3 is given without its conserved first and last residue.

j_gene | v_gene | CDR3aa
TRBJ2-1 | TRBV7-9 | ASSPLADSGSYDEQF
TRBJ2-1 | TRBV4-3 | ASSQGPGGEQF
TRBJ2-2 | TRBV20-1 | SARENTGELF
TRBJ2-1 | TRBV20-1 | SGAEDEQF
TRBJ2-7 | TRBV12-3/TRBV12-4 | ASNGGGRYEQY
TRBJ2-1 | TRBV24-1 | ATSATSGPILGEQF
TRBJ2-4 | TRBV4-1 | ASSQGSRGQKNIQY
TRBJ2-3 | TRBV9 | ASSVPGGDTQY
TRBJ2-3 | TRBV5-1 | ASSQLALAGGTDTQY
TRBJ2-3 | TRBV27 | ASSSGVRDTQY
TRBJ1-3 | TRBV9 | ASSGRVGGTGNTIY
TRBJ2-1 | TRBV3-1 | ASSQEAGVGGNEQF
TRBJ1-6 | TRBV5-6 | ASSLGGGGVSPLH
TRBJ2-7 | TRBV12-3/TRBV12-4 | ASSRTGTGSYEQY
TRBJ2-7 | TRBV21-1 | ASKGGGQYEQY
TRBJ2-1 | TRBV24-1 | ATRTGDYNEQF
TRBJ2-1 | TRBV9 | ASSAEPSGGGNEQF
TRBJ2-7 | TRBV10-3 | AISDRDRDYEQY
TRBJ2-7 | TRBV11-2 | ASSLVGTPTYEQY
TRBJ2-2 | TRBV7-8 | ASSLGMKQVNTGELF
TRBJ2-1 | TRBV3-1 | ASGSLSYNEQF
TRBJ2-7 | TRBV7-9 | ASSLRQGVRYEQY
TRBJ2-5 | TRBV5-1 | ASSALSGVETQY
TRBJ2-7 | TRBV6-2/TRBV6-3 | ASSWMTASYEQY
TRBJ2-7 | TRBV12-3/TRBV12-4 | ASSLGQGAGQY
TRBJ2-3 | TRBV5-1 | ASSLQGSPSTDTQY
TRBJ1-2 | TRBV28 | ASQSGNYGYT
TRBJ2-1 | TRBV7-3 | ASSLDRGAYNEQF
TRBJ2-7 | TRBV20-1 | SARAGTSGSLGYEQY
TRBJ2-3 | TRBV5-6 | ATPLGGSTDTQY
TRBJ2-5 | TRBV12-3/TRBV12-4 | ASSFLGETQY
TRBJ2-6 | TRBV7-9 | ASRGASGANVLT
TRBJ2-3 | TRBV7-6 | ASSSRLAGVITDTQY
TRBJ1-6 | TRBV3-1 | ASSHRGGRNNSPLH
TRBJ1-1 | TRBV29-1 | SVAGTGEGGTEAF
TRBJ1-6 | TRBV4-2 | ASSQEGQGNSPLH
TRBJ1-1 | TRBV11-2 | ASNRERRDQRGAF
TRBJ1-6 | TRBV7-9 | ASSLVGQGGNSPLH
TRBJ2-5 | TRBV2 | ASTGVEETQY
TRBJ2-3 | TRBV24-1 | ATSDSRQAADTQY
TRBJ1-1 | TRBV29-1 | STRQGVNTEAF
TRBJ1-3 | TRBV18 | ASSQAVASSGNTIY
TRBJ2-1 | TRBV12-3/TRBV12-4 | ASSLAGGTYNEQF
TRBJ1-2 | TRBV12-3/TRBV12-4 | ASSLAGTRSLYGYT
TRBJ2-4 | TRBV29-1 | SVEGDRENIQY
TRBJ1-2 | TRBV28 | ASRRGYNYGYT
TRBJ1-1 | TRBV11-2 | ASSLVRTVNTEAF
TRBJ1-2 | TRBV5-8 | ASSRGGAPYGYT
TRBJ2-7 | TRBV20-1 | SAFPRDRDSEQY
TRBJ2-7 | TRBV4-2 | ASSQEARGDEQY
TRBJ2-5 | TRBV15 | ATSREGTVGAIGETQY
TRBJ1-1 | TRBV2 | ASLRDRASSTEAF
TRBJ2-7 | TRBV5-6 | ASRVAGPYEQY
TRBJ2-2 | TRBV20-1 | SARPLGSRSTNTGELF